Below, 18 T cell receptor beta chains from the same sample are listed, as sequenced in a study of OX40 agonist ivuxolimab in advanced cancers. Libraries were prepared by immunoSEQ multiplex PCR; TCRdb keeps only in-frame clonotypes and omits some of them. The sample has 49,000 or so clones; roughly nine tenths are singletons. Sequenced here: CD4+ or CD8+ T cells sorted from blood, sampled in a trial of the OX40 agonist ivuxolimab. These TCRs come from an adult with an advanced solid tumor such as melanoma, head and neck, liver or kidney cancer.

V and J are TRBV7-8 and TRBJ2-5; the D gene is possibly TRBD1 (5 bases). Per the germline V gene, CDR1 is SGHVS and CDR2 is FQNEAQ. This CDR3 has 14 amino acids. Trimming pared 2 bases from V and 2 bases from J, leaving 9 bases between. The CDR3 spells CASSLTGAQETQYF. The CDR3 coding sequence is TGTGCCAGCAGCTTAACAGGCGCTCAAGAGACCCAGTACTTC.

The chain uses TRBV1 and TRBJ2-5. TRBV1 is tagged as a pseudogene. The CDR3 is made up of 19 amino acids. As DNA, the CDR3 is TGCACCAGCAGCCAAAACGATGGAATTTCGGATCCGATCCAAGAGACCCAGTACTTC. Its translation is CTSSQNDGISDPIQETQYF.

CDR3 in amino acids: CASSVDQSHQETQYF. DNA for the CDR3: TGTGCCAGCAGCGTAGACCAGAGTCACCAAGAGACCCAGTACTTC. The chain recombines TRBV9 with TRBJ2-5; D is uncertain. Germline CDR1 is SGDLS and CDR2 is YYNGEE. The CDR3 is made up of 15 amino acids. The ends were cut back, 0 bases at V and 0 bases at J, with 9 bases in the middle.

CDR3 DNA sequence: TGTGCCAGCAGATCACCTCTAGCGGGATCGGATAAGTACTTC. Translated, it gives CASRSPLAGSDKYF. This chain joins TRBV11-2 and TRBJ2-7; the match to TRBD2 covers 9 bases. This CDR3 spans 14 amino acids. Germline values: CDR1 SGHAT, CDR2 FQNNGV. The trim removed 6 bases at V and 11 bases at J, leaving 14 bases unmatched.

With regard to this clone: The same CDR3 also results from other DNA sequences found in this sample. The gene calls are TRBV30 and TRBJ2-3; no definite D call. V shed 0 bases and J shed 5 bases, with 3 bases lying between them. Germline V gives CDR1 GTSNPN, CDR2 SVGIG (reference sequence). The CDR3 sequence is 11 residues long. CDR3 in amino acids: CAWSVRDTQYF. DNA for the CDR3: TGTGCCTGGAGTGTACGAGATACGCAGTATTTT.

As to this clone: Germline is not matched at one junction end, which may reflect a read error. The chain has TRBV30 and TRBJ2-7, with a tentative D call TRBD1 (6 bases). CDR1 and CDR2 from the germline V gene are GTSNPN and SVGIG (reference sequence). The CDR3 is 13 amino acids. The CDR3 nucleotides read TGTGCCTGGAACCCAACAGGGCCAGGGAAAGCTCGCTTC. Its protein is CAWNPTGPGKARF.

V and J are TRBV19 and TRBJ2-3; 8 nucleotides line up with TRBD1. CDR1 is LNHDA, CDR2 SQIVND, per germline (reference sequence). V lost 5 bases, J lost 4 bases, and 5 bases stayed unmatched. This CDR3 has 14 amino acids. The CDR3 DNA reads TGTGCCAGTAGTTATGACAGGGGAGCAGATACGCAGTATTTT. Translating it yields CASSYDRGADTQYF.

V and J are TRBV6-4 and TRBJ2-5; TRBD2 matches 12 bases. Germline V gene lookup returns CDR1 MRHNA and CDR2 SNTAGT. Trimming cost V 4 bases and J 5 bases; bases outside gene matches: 8. The length of the CDR3 is 16 residues. The CDR3 DNA reads TGTGCCAGCAGTGGTCCGACTAGCGGGAGAGGTGAGACCCAGTACTTC. Translated, it gives CASSGPTSGRGETQYF.

This sequence joins TRBV5-1 and TRBJ1-1, with TRBD1 matching over 7 bases. This CDR3 is 15 amino acids long. CDR1 is SGHRS and CDR2 is YFSETQ in the germline V gene. J was trimmed by 4 bases and V by 2 bases; bases with no gene match: 8. The CDR3 loop is CASSFSGGSGTEAFF. The CDR3 nucleotides are TGCGCCAGCAGCTTCTCAGGGGGTAGCGGCACTGAAGCTTTCTTT.

The chain joins TRBV18 to TRBJ2-3; the match to TRBD2 covers 9 bases. J gave up 6 bases and V 3 bases, and 19 bases lay outside the gene matches. The length of the CDR3 is 19 residues. CDR1 is KGHSH, CDR2 LQKENI, per germline. The CDR3 protein is CASSPLAGSPTPRGDTQYF. CDR3 DNA: TGTGCCAGCTCACCTCTAGCGGGATCCCCTACACCCCGGGGGGATACGCAGTATTTT.

This chain uses TRBV5-4 with TRBJ2-5; 8 nucleotides match TRBD2. V shed 2 bases, J shed 0 bases, and the junction held 3 bases outside the gene matches. Germline V gives CDR1 SGHNT, CDR2 YYREEE (reference sequence). CDR3 length: 15 amino acids. The CDR3 is CASSFGSGNQETQYF. Written as DNA, the CDR3 is TGTGCCAGCAGCTTCGGTAGCGGGAACCAAGAGACCCAGTACTTC.

The chain carries TRBV10-3 and TRBJ2-1, with D perhaps matching TRBD2 (5 bases). The CDR3 is 14 amino acids. The V and J ends lost 0 bases and 3 bases respectively, with 6 bases between them. Germline V gene sequence: CDR1 ENHRY, CDR2 SYGVKD. The CDR3 region is CAISESADYNEQFF. The CDR3 coding sequence is TGTGCCATCAGTGAGTCAGCGGACTACAATGAGCAGTTCTTC.

V is TRBV10-2 and J is TRBJ1-4; unclear D gene. CDR1 is WSHSY and CDR2 is SAAADI in the germline V gene. The CDR3 contains 12 residues. The V gene lost 0 bases and the J gene lost 8 bases, with 4 bases spanning the gap. The DNA of the CDR3 is TGCGCCAGCAGTGAGTCGGGCGAAAAACTGTTTTTT. Its protein product is CASSESGEKLFF.

This clone has a single count. The chain uses TRBV7-6 and TRBJ1-5, with no clear D. CDR1 is SGHVS, CDR2 FNYEAQ, per germline. The V and J ends lost 6 bases and 5 bases respectively, with 8 bases between them. The CDR3 covers 12 residues. CDR3 coding DNA: TGTGCCAGCAGTGGGGTGGATCAGCCCCAGCATTTT. It codes for CASSGVDQPQHF.

V gene TRBV18 combines with J gene TRBJ1-2, with unresolved D. The V and J ends lost 3 bases and 2 bases respectively, with 7 bases between them. There are 13 residues in the CDR3. From germline, CDR1 is KGHSH and CDR2 LQKENI. The CDR3 nucleotides read TGTGCCAGCTCACCCCGGGAGAACTATGGCTACACCTTC. Translating it yields CASSPRENYGYTF.

The V gene is TRBV4-1, the J gene TRBJ2-1; 14 nucleotides match TRBD2. The CDR3 totals 15 residues. CDR1 and CDR2 (germline): MGHRA, YSYEKL. Trimming removed 4 bases from V and 7 bases from J; junction bases left unmatched: 3. The CDR3 is CASSPGLAGANEQFF. The DNA of the CDR3 is TGCGCCAGCAGCCCGGGACTAGCGGGAGCTAATGAGCAGTTCTTC.

The genes are TRBV6-5 and TRBJ2-7; 8 bases map to TRBD1. CDR3 length: 14 residues. V was pared by 5 bases and J by 0 bases, with 3 bases of the junction left unmatched. Germline loops: CDR1 MNHEY, CDR2 SVGAGI. The CDR3: CASSRTGSSYEQYF. CDR3 in DNA: TGTGCCAGCAGTAGGACAGGGAGCTCCTACGAGCAGTACTTC.

The genes are TRBV28 and TRBJ2-3; D is tentatively TRBD1 or TRBD2 (5 bases each). This CDR3 is built from 14 residues. V lost 2 bases and J lost 2, with 8 bases in between. Germline V gene lookup returns CDR1 MDHEN and CDR2 SYDVKM. CDR3 sequence reads: CASSLEGFTDTQYF. CDR3 nucleotides: TGTGCCAGCAGTTTAGAGGGGTTCACAGATACGCAGTATTTT.